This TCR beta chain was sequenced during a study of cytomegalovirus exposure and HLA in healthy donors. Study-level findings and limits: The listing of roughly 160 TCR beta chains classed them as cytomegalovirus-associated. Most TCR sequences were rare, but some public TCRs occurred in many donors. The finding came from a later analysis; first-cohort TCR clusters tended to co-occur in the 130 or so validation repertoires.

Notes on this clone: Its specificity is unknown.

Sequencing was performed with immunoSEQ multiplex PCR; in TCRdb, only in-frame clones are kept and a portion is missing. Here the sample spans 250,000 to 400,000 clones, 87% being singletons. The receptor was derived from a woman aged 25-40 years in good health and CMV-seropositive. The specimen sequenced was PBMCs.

This CDR3 is CASSLVDSNVDTIYF. CDR3 sequence (DNA): TGTGCCAGCAGCTTAGTCGACAGTAATGTGGACACCATATATTTT. The V gene is TRBV13, the J gene TRBJ1-3, with D maybe TRBD1 (5 bases). The germline CDR1 and CDR2 sequences are PRHDT and FYEKMQ (reference sequence). Trimming shortened V by 1 base and J by 8 bases, and 15 bases separated the two germline ends. The CDR3 spans 15 residues.